This T cell receptor beta chain was sequenced for a study of Graves' ophthalmopathy and Graves' hyperthyroidism. This clonotype was detected ten times or more. Looked up from germline, CDR1 is MNHEY and CDR2 is SMNVEV (reference sequence). Trimming shortened V by 5 bases and J by 5 bases, and 10 bases separated the two germline ends. CDR3 length equals 13 residues. Amplification from RNA transcripts yielded the TCR beta CDR3 regions. First-round RT-PCR employed HTBI primers, with a second-round multiplex PCR after it. TCRdb re-called the multiplex PCR reads through MiXCR, storing one row per CDR3 protein. Of fewer than 600,000 distinct CDR3 sequences listed, approximately 15% are singletons.

The sequence came from a woman aged 25 to 45 with Graves' ophthalmopathy. Sequencing was carried out using blood. The chain links TRBV27 to TRBJ1-5; TRBD1 might be the D (6 bases). CDR3 region: CASSGYRDQPQHF. CDR3 sequence (DNA): TGTGCCAGCAGTGGGTACAGGGATCAGCCCCAGCATTTT.